Sequencing of this TCR beta chain was carried out in a study of OX40 agonist ivuxolimab in advanced cancers. Describing the broader study: Ivuxolimab, which targeted the costimulatory receptor OX40 (CD134), was an agonistic, fully human IgG2 monoclonal antibody. Intravenous ivuxolimab was administered to patients every 2 weeks at six dose levels: 0.01, 0.1, 0.3, 1.5, 3 and 10 mg/kg. Among the roughly 52 dose-escalation patients, approximately 20 had hepatocellular carcinoma, 15 or so melanoma, 9 renal cell carcinoma and 9 head and neck cancer. In the dose-escalation cohort, more than 80% of patients were male, and the mean age was roughly 60 years with a range of roughly 23 to 90. Prior anti-PD-1, anti-PD-L1 or anti-CTLA-4 therapy was permitted, and 30% to 45% of dose-escalation patients had received checkpoint inhibitors. Three dose-escalation patients achieved partial responses, one with hepatocellular carcinoma and two with cutaneous melanoma. Peripheral TCRbeta sequencing aimed to test whether ivuxolimab altered TCR sequence diversity and caused clonal T-cell expansion. The paper reports the monotherapy dose-escalation portion (N of about 50 patients) of the phase I ivuxolimab trial. General conclusions and limits of the study: The antigen specificity of the peripheral T cells that underwent clonal expansion was not determined. On average, CD8+ T cells showed more expanded clones than CD4+ T cells after ivuxolimab. In the 0.1-3.0 mg/kg groups, partial responders were among the patients with the lowest normalized peripheral clonal expansion, particularly in CD8+ T cells. Clonal expansion of both CD4+ and CD8+ blood T cells was observed from baseline to week 6 at doses 0.1 to 3.0 mg/kg. Low levels of normalized T-cell clonal expansion were also shown by some nonresponding patients.

To note about this clone: No antigen is known for it. No clone much larger than this one lies a single base away; base qualities are absent.

Genomic DNA was isolated from the sorted cells so that the TCRbeta CDR3 region could be sequenced. The immunoSEQ Assay was used to sequence the TCRbeta CDR3 regions. TCRdb holds this immuneACCESS table with in-frame rearrangements only. Some clones are missing; in checked studies, unresolved V genes explain under half, and the rest has no known cause. The sample contains about 43,000 clones, over 90% of them found a single time. Approximately 10% of the sample is in the top ten clones. Patients with autoimmune disease history or receiving systemic immunosuppression were excluded from the trial. Peripheral blood for TCR sequencing was collected from all dose cohorts at baseline, on cycle 4 day 1, and on cycle 7 day 1. Samples came from an open-label, multicenter, first-in-human phase I dose-escalation trial of ivuxolimab. Adults with locally advanced or metastatic head and neck squamous cell, hepatocellular, melanoma or renal cell carcinoma were enrolled in the trial. Before TCR sequencing, CD4+ T cells and CD8+ T cells were sorted from peripheral blood as separate populations.

Here V drops 0 bases and J drops 7 bases, and the junction holds 3 bases not matched to any gene. The CDR3 holds 14 amino acids from the cysteine to the phenylalanine. Only the CDR3 DNA stays, 42 bases, in frame from base 1. CDR1 and CDR2 are drawn from the germline V gene (reference sequence): SEHNR, FQNEAQ. The specimen was CD4+ or CD8+ T cells sorted from blood, collected in a trial of the OX40 agonist ivuxolimab. This receptor was obtained from an adult with an advanced solid tumor such as melanoma, head and neck, liver or kidney cancer. Recombination linked TRBV7-9 to TRBJ2-1, with 7 middle bases fitting TRBD1. The CDR3 protein is CASSLADRRNEQFF. DNA sequence: TGTGCCAGCAGCTTAGCGGACAGGAGGAATGAGCAGTTCTTC.